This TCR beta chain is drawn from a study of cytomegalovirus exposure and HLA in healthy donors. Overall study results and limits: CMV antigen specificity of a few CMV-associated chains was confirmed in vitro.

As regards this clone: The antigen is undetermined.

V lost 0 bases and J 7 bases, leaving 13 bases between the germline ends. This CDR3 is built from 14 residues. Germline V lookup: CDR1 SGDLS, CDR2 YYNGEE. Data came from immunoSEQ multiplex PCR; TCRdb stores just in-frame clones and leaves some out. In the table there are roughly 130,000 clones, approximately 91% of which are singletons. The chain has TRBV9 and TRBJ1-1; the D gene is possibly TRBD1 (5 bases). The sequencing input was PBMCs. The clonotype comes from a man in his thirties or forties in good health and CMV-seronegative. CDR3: CASSVEEGLGEAFF. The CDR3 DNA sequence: TGTGCCAGCAGCGTAGAGGAGGGACTGGGTGAAGCTTTCTTT.